One sample yielded the 6 T cell receptor beta chains listed below, sequenced in a study of cytomegalovirus exposure and HLA in healthy donors. PCR used 60 Vbeta primers and 13 Jbeta primers. Profiling relied on immunoSEQ multiplex PCR, and the TCRdb table lists in-frame clones only, not all of them. The repertoire holds about 90,000 clones, with 55% to 75% as singletons. Sequenced: PBMCs. The receptor set was obtained from a woman aged 45-65 years in good health and CMV-seropositive.

V gene TRBV5-8 combines with J gene TRBJ2-7; weak D call: TRBD2 (6 bases). The V gene's germline CDR1 is SGHTS and CDR2 YDEGEE. The CDR3 loop spans 16 amino acids. Trimming removed 9 bases at V and 3 bases at J, with 25 bases between. The CDR3 coding sequence is TGTGCCACTCGGGGCCCTAGTGGGGGGTTTGGCTACGAGCAGTACTTC. This encodes CATRGPSGGFGYEQYF.

This clone was observed a few times. The V gene is TRBV6-1, the J gene TRBJ2-7, with TRBD1 matching 7 bases. In germline, CDR1 is MNHNS, CDR2 SASEGT. The CDR3 length is 17 residues. J gave up 2 bases and V 2 bases, and 12 bases lay outside the gene matches. The CDR3 protein is CASSERPLWDRPYEQYF. The CDR3 DNA follows: TGTGCCAGCAGTGAAAGGCCTTTATGGGACAGACCCTACGAGCAGTACTTC.

In DNA form, the CDR3 reads TGTGCCAGCTCACCTTCCGGGTTGTCTAATGAAAAACTGTTTTTT. Protein: CASSPSGLSNEKLFF. J is TRBJ1-4 and V is TRBV18; D is uncertain. The CDR3 covers 15 residues. The V gene's germline CDR1 is KGHSH and CDR2 LQKENI. The germline V and J ends were trimmed by 3 bases and 3 bases, with 11 bases remaining between them.

This clone has just a few counts. The chain recombines TRBV11-3 with TRBJ2-7; TRBD1 matches at 8 bases. The germline gives CDR1 SGHNT, CDR2 YENEEA. Trimming removed 5 bases from V and 1 base from J; junction bases left unmatched: 7. The length of the CDR3 is 15 residues. CDR3 nucleotide sequence: TGTGCCAGCAGCCCCGGGACAGGCGGGTCCTACGAGCAGTACTTC. Its protein is CASSPGTGGSYEQYF.

The chain uses TRBV29-1 and TRBJ2-3; 13 bases agree with TRBD2. CDR3 size: 14 residues. After removal of 6 bases from V and 6 bases from J, the junction contained 6 bases not matched to a gene. Germline V gene lookup returns CDR1 SQVTM and CDR2 ANQGSEA. The CDR3 region has the DNA TGCAGCGTCGGACTAGCGGGAGATGTGGATACGCAGTATTTT. Its protein product is CSVGLAGDVDTQYF.

The J gene is TRBJ1-1, the V gene TRBV5-4; no firm D call. The germline CDR1 and CDR2 sequences are SGHNT and YYREEE (reference sequence). The CDR3 covers 14 residues. Trimming removed 0 bases from V and 4 bases from J, with 10 bases in between. CDR3: CASSLAGRGTEAFF. The DNA for the CDR3 is TGTGCCAGCAGCTTGGCAGGTCGGGGCACTGAAGCTTTCTTT.